Following are 5 T cell receptor beta chains from one sample sequenced in a study of cytomegalovirus exposure and HLA in healthy donors. PCR used 60 Vbeta primers and 13 Jbeta primers. The repertoire was sequenced with immunoSEQ multiplex PCR; TCRdb's copy has only in-frame clones and lacks some. The sample records around 67,000 clones, approximately 60% being singletons. Sequenced: PBMCs. The source of these receptors is a woman aged 45 to 65 in good health and CMV-seronegative.

The V and J genes are TRBV30 and TRBJ1-5, with TRBD1 matching 9 bases. The ends lost 7 bases at V and 7 bases at J; junction bases unmatched: 14. CDR1 and CDR2 (germline): GTSNPN, SVGIG (reference sequence). The CDR3 is 15 amino acids. CDR3 loop: CAFTPDRGGGQPQHF. CDR3 bases: TGTGCCTTCACCCCGGACAGGGGAGGGGGGCAGCCCCAGCATTTT.

The chain has TRBV6-1 and TRBJ1-5; 9 positions agree with TRBD1. CDR3 length: 15 residues. J was trimmed by 5 bases and V by 4 bases; bases with no gene match: 6. Germline-derived CDR1 and CDR2 are MNHNS and SASEGT. The CDR3 nucleotides are TGTGCCAGCAGTGCCGGGACAGGGAGAGATCAGCCCCAGCATTTT. Translating it yields CASSAGTGRDQPQHF.

This chain links TRBV9 with TRBJ2-7; 10 nucleotides line up with TRBD2. The germline gives CDR1 SGDLS, CDR2 YYNGEE. The CDR3 contains 15 residues. V was clipped by 2 bases and J by 5 bases; unmatched bases: 7. As DNA, the CDR3 is TGTGCCAGCAGCGTTGGGCTAGCGGGAGTCCACGAGCAGTACTTC. It translates to CASSVGLAGVHEQYF.

The chain recombines TRBV19 with TRBJ2-3; 9 positions agree with TRBD2. This CDR3 has 18 residues. Trimming took 3 bases from V and 3 from J; bases not matched to a gene: 13. Germline V gene lookup returns CDR1 LNHDA and CDR2 SQIVND (reference sequence). The CDR3 spells CASSIFPIAGGLTDTQYF. The CDR3 bases are TGTGCCAGTAGTATCTTCCCCATCGCGGGAGGGTTGACAGATACGCAGTATTTT.

The chain links TRBV30 to TRBJ2-1, with no clear D. CDR3 size: 16 residues. Per germline, CDR1 GTSNPN and CDR2 SVGIG (reference sequence). The V end lost 3 bases, the J end lost 0 bases, and 15 bases lay between the germline ends. The CDR3 is CAWSPGSLTSYNEQFF. CDR3 bases: TGTGCCTGGAGCCCTGGTTCCCTAACCTCCTACAATGAGCAGTTCTTC.